A selection of T cell receptor beta chains follows, all from one sample in a study of blood T cell repertoires in COVID-19. Clones were read by immunoSEQ multiplex PCR, and TCRdb kept only the in-frame ones, dropping some. Of about 200,000 clones in the sample, 85% were seen once. Sequencing used peripheral blood. The receptors come from a man between 60 and 75 years old with COVID-19, enrolled during active disease. Both conserved end residues are part of each CDR3. Fields, in order: clone size, J gene, V gene, D gene, CDR3 length, CDR3 DNA, CDR3 protein. A D gene is named only where the DNA matches it firmly. Part of the rows lack a size; the others show once, few, many or a class for expanded clones.

>.|TRBJ2-3|TRBV4-2|.|13
TGTGCCAGCAGCCCAGGGAGCACAGATACGCAGTATTTT
CASSPGSTDTQYF
>.|TRBJ1-5|TRBV5-4|.|14
TGTGCCAGCAGTGTGGACAGCCAGGGTCAGCCCCAGCATTTT
CASSVDSQGQPQHF
>.|TRBJ1-4|TRBV5-1|TRBD1|15
TGCGCCAGCAGCTTGGAGGGGGCATACAATGAAAAACTGTTTTTT
CASSLEGAYNEKLFF
>.|TRBJ1-4|TRBV6-5|TRBD1|15
TGTGCCAGCAGAACCAGGGGGCGCGATGATGAAAAACTGTTTTTT
CASRTRGRDDEKLFF
>.|TRBJ1-1|TRBV6-2/TRBV6-3|.|15
TGTGCCAGCAGTTACTACAGGCCGCCGAACACTGAAGCTTTCTTT
CASSYYRPPNTEAFF
>once|TRBJ1-3|TRBV30|.|13
TGTGCCTGGATGAAGAGCTCTGGAAACACCATATATTTT
CAWMKSSGNTIYF
>.|TRBJ1-2|TRBV12-3/TRBV12-4|.|13
TGTGCCAGCAGTTTGGCAGGGGAGAATGGCTACACCTTC
CASSLAGENGYTF
>.|TRBJ1-2|TRBV30|TRBD1|13
TGTGCCTGGAGTGACTACAGGGGTCCCGGGTACACCTTC
CAWSDYRGPGYTF
>.|TRBJ1-4|TRBV3-1/TRBV3-2|.|17
TGTGCCAGCAGCCAACCCCCCACTCTTGCAACTAATGAAAAACTGTTTTTT
CASSQPPTLATNEKLFF
>.|TRBJ2-7|TRBV30|.|14
TGTGCCTGGACCACCTTGGAGCGAACCTACGAGCAGTACTTC
CAWTTLERTYEQYF
>.|TRBJ1-1|TRBV5-1|.|16
TGCGCCAGCAGCTTGGGTGCAGGGGTCAGGAACACTGAAGCTTTCTTT
CASSLGAGVRNTEAFF
>.|TRBJ2-5|TRBV10-2|TRBD1|21
TGCGCCAGCAGTGAAGTAAGTCGGTTGAAGGGGGCGCGTCTTTCGAGAGAGACCCAGTACTTC
CASSEVSRLKGARLSRETQYF
>.|TRBJ2-7|TRBV3-1/TRBV3-2|.|14
TGTGCCAGCAGCCAAGATAGAACAGAAGGCGAGCAGTACTTC
CASSQDRTEGEQYF
>.|TRBJ2-6|TRBV6-1|.|17
TGTGCCAGCAGTGTCGCCGGTAGGGGCACAGGGGCCAACGTCCTGACTTTC
CASSVAGRGTGANVLTF
>.|TRBJ1-1|TRBV5-1|.|14
TGCGCCAGCAGCTTTCGAGGAATGAACACTGAAGCTTTCTTT
CASSFRGMNTEAFF
>once|TRBJ1-1|TRBV6-5|TRBD1|14
TGTGCCCACGTGGAGCCAGGGGGCGGCACTGAAGCTTTCTTT
CAHVEPGGGTEAFF
>.|TRBJ1-1|TRBV3-1/TRBV3-2|.|13
TGTGCCAGCAGCCGAACTCGGGGCACTGAAGCTTTCTTT
CASSRTRGTEAFF
>.|TRBJ1-2|TRBV30|.|14
TGTGCCTGGAGGCCCCGAAGGGGGGGTTTCGGCTACACCTTC
CAWRPRRGGFGYTF
>.|TRBJ2-2|TRBV27|TRBD1|17
TGTGCCAGCAGGACCCCCAGGGGACAGGGGGTTACCGGGGAGCTGTTTTTT
CASRTPRGQGVTGELFF
>.|TRBJ1-2|TRBV5-1|.|14
TGCGCCAGCAGCTTGGGGTCTTACAATTATGGCTACACCTTC
CASSLGSYNYGYTF
>.|TRBJ1-4|TRBV19|TRBD1|15
TGTGCCAGTAGTACACAGGGGTGGTCTAATGAAAAACTGTTTTTT
CASSTQGWSNEKLFF
>.|TRBJ2-3|TRBV7-8|.|14
TGTGCCAGCAGCTTTGAGGGTTGGGCAGATACGCAGTATTTT
CASSFEGWADTQYF
>few|TRBJ2-5|TRBV19|.|12
TGTGCCAGTAGTGCGTTGAAAGAGACCCAGTACTTC
CASSALKETQYF
>.|TRBJ2-2|TRBV5-4|TRBD1|17
TGTGCCAGCAGCTGGGGCCGGGACAGGGCCATAACCGGGGAGCTGTTTTTT
CASSWGRDRAITGELFF
>.|TRBJ2-7|TRBV5-1|TRBD1|14
TGCGCCAGCAGCTTGGGGGACAGGACGGGGGAGCAGTACTTC
CASSLGDRTGEQYF
>.|TRBJ2-7|TRBV6-5|TRBD1|14
TGTGCCAGCAGCAACAGGGGAGTGTCCTACGAGCAGTACTTC
CASSNRGVSYEQYF
>.|TRBJ2-1|TRBV9|.|13
TGTGCCAGCAGCGTAGGAGGGCGTGTTGAGCAGTTCTTC
CASSVGGRVEQFF
>.|TRBJ2-7|TRBV30|TRBD1|14
TGTGCCTGGAGGGTAGGGGGCTACTCCTACGAGCAGTACTTC
CAWRVGGYSYEQYF
>.|TRBJ2-1|TRBV19|TRBD1|18
TGTGCCAGTAGTATTTGGCAGGGGGCCCAGGGAATGAAAAATGAGCAGTTCTTC
CASSIWQGAQGMKNEQFF
>.|TRBJ1-6|TRBV7-2|TRBD1|15
TGTGCCAGCAGCTTAGGAGGGGGCAAAAATTCACCCCTCCACTTT
CASSLGGGKNSPLHF
>.|TRBJ1-2|TRBV6-5|.|15
TGTGCCAGCAGGGGCAACAGACAGACTAACTATGGCTACACCTTC
CASRGNRQTNYGYTF
>.|TRBJ1-4|TRBV18|.|13
TGTGCCAGCTCCCAGGACAGCAATGAAAAACTGTTTTTT
CASSQDSNEKLFF
>.|TRBJ1-1|TRBV6-2/TRBV6-3|.|13
TGTGCCAGCAGGCCTCCGGGGTACACTGAAGCTTTCTTT
CASRPPGYTEAFF
>.|TRBJ1-1|TRBV5-8|.|11
TGTGCCAGCAGCCTATACACTGAAGCTTTCTTT
CASSLYTEAFF
>once|TRBJ1-5|TRBV15|TRBD1|18
TGTGCCACCAGCAGCACCGGGACAGGGTTTGTGTGGAATCAGCCCCAGCATTTT
CATSSTGTGFVWNQPQHF
>once|TRBJ2-2|TRBV2|.|14
TGTGCCAGCACCGTAAAACGTACTACCGGGGAGCTGTTTTTT
CASTVKRTTGELFF
>.|TRBJ2-3|TRBV27|TRBD2|16
TGTGCCAGCAGCAGGACTAGCGGGATCCGCACAGATACGCAGTATTTT
CASSRTSGIRTDTQYF
>.|TRBJ1-3|TRBV5-1|.|16
TGCGCCAGCAGCAACCCACAGGGAGGGCCTGGAAACACCATATATTTT
CASSNPQGGPGNTIYF
>many|TRBJ2-6|TRBV7-2|.|17
TGTGCCAGCAGCTTAGTAGGCGGTTACTCTGGGGCCAACGTCCTGACTTTC
CASSLVGGYSGANVLTF
>.|TRBJ1-5|TRBV5-1|.|15
TGCGCCAGCAGCTTGGCCTCCAGCGAAAATCAGCCCCAGCATTTT
CASSLASSENQPQHF